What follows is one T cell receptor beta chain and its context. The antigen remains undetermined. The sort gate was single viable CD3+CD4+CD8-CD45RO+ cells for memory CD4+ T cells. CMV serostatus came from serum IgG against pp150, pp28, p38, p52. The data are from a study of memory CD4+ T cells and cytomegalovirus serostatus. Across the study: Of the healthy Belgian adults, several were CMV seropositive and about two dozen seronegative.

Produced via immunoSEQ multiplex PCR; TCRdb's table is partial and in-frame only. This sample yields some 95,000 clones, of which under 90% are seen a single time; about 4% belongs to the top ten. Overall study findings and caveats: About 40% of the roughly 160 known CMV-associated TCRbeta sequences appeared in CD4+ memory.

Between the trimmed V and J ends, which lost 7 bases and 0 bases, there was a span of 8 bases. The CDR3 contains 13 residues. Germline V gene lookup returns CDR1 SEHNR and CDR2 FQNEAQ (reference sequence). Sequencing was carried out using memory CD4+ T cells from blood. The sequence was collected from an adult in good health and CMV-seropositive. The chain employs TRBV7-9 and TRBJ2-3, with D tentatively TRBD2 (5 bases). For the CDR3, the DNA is TGTGCCAGCATTTTAGCGAGCACAGATACGCAGTATTTT. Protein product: CASILASTDTQYF.